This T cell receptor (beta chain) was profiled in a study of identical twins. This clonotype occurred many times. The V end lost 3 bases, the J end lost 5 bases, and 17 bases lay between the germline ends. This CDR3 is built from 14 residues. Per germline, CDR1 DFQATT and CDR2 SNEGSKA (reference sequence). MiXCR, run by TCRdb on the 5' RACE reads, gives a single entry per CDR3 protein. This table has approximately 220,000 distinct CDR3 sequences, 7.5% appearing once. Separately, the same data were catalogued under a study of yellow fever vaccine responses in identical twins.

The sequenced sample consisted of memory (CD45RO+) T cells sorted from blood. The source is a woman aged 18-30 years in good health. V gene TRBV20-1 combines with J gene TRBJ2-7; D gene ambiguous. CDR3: CSARLGMPGDEQYF. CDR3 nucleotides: TGCAGTGCTAGGTTAGGGATGCCAGGAGACGAGCAGTACTTC.